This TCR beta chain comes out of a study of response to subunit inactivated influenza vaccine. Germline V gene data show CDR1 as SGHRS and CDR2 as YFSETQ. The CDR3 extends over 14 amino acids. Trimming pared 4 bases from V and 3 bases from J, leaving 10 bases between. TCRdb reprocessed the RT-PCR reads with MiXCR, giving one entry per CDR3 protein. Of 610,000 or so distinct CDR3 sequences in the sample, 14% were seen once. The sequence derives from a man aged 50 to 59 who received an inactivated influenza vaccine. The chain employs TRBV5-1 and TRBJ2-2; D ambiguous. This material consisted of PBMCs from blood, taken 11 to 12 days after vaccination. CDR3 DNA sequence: TGCGCCAGCAGCGGGTCAAGGGACACCGGGGAGCTGTTTTTT. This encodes CASSGSRDTGELFF. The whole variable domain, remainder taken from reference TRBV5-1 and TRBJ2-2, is KAGVTQTPRYLIKTRGQQVTLSCSPISGHRSVSWYQQTPGQGLQFLFEYFSETQRNKGNFPGRFSGRQFSNSRSEMNVSTLELGDSALYLCASSGSRDTGELFFGEGSRLTVL.